Presented here are 4 T cell receptor beta chains from one specimen sequenced in a study of OX40 agonist ivuxolimab in advanced cancers. Assay: immunoSEQ multiplex PCR; the TCRdb copy retains only in-frame clones and omits some. The data show some 72,000 clones, around 90% seen once. The sequenced sample was CD4+ or CD8+ T cells sorted from blood, obtained in a trial of the OX40 agonist ivuxolimab. These TCRs come from an adult with an advanced solid tumor such as melanoma, head and neck, liver or kidney cancer.

The gene calls are TRBV30 and TRBJ2-1; D not resolved. Germline CDR1 reads GTSNPN; CDR2 reads SVGIG (reference sequence). Deletions cut 2 bases from V and 2 bases from J, with 13 bases between. The CDR3 sequence is 15 residues long. CDR3 bases: TGTGCCTGGAGTCGGACCCTTTCCCCCTACAATGAGCAGTTCTTC. Translated, it gives CAWSRTLSPYNEQFF.

In this sample, this clone turned up a few times. Other DNA sequences of this sample code for an identical CDR3. The chain employs TRBV6-5 and TRBJ1-1; D is unresolved. The ends were cut back, 0 bases at V and 1 base at J, with 6 bases in the middle. CDR1 is MNHEY, CDR2 SVGAGI, per germline. This CDR3 is 14 amino acids long. Here the CDR3 reads CASSYSEGNTEAFF. The CDR3 nucleotides are TGTGCCAGCAGTTACTCGGAAGGGAACACTGAAGCTTTCTTT.

The chain is built from TRBV19 and TRBJ2-7, with TRBD1 matching 8 bases. There are 14 residues in the CDR3. Trimming took 8 bases from V and 3 from J; bases not matched to a gene: 9. Germline V gene sequence: CDR1 LNHDA, CDR2 SQIVND (reference sequence). Here the CDR3 DNA reads TGTGCCAGTTCTGGGACAGGAGGTTTCTACGAGCAGTACTTC. Translated: CASSGTGGFYEQYF.

The V gene is TRBV27, the J gene TRBJ1-5, with 8 bases fitting TRBD1. Trimming removed 2 bases from V and 6 bases from J; junction bases left unmatched: 15. There are 18 residues in the CDR3. CDR1 is MNHEY, CDR2 SMNVEV, per germline (reference sequence). The CDR3 sequence: CASSLIGVAGGFGQPQHF. CDR3 in DNA: TGTGCCAGCAGTTTAATCGGAGTGGCAGGGGGCTTCGGTCAGCCCCAGCATTTT.